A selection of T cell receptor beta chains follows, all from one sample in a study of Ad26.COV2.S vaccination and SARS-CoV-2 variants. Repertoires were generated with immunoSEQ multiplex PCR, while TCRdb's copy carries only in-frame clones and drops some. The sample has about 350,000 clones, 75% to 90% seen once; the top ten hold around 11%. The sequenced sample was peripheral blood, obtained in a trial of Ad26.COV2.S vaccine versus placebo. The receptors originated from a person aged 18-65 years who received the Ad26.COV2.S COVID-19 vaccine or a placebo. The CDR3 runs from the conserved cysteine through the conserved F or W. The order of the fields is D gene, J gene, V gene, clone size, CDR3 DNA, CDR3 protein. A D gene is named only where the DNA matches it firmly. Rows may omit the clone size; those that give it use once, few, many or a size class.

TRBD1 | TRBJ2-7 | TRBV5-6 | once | TGTGCCAGCAGCTCGGGACAGGGGTTCGGCGAGCAGTACTTC | CASSSGQGFGEQYF
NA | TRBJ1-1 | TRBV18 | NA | TGTGCCAGCTCACCAGATGGCCATAACACTGAAGCTTTCTTT | CASSPDGHNTEAFF
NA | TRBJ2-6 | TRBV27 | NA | TGTGCCAGCAGTTTTACCCGTTTACGTGCCTCCGGGGCCAACGTCCTGACTTTC | CASSFTRLRASGANVLTF
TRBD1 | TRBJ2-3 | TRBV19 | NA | TGTGCCAGTAGCCAGGGACAGGGCACAGATACGCAGTATTTT | CASSQGQGTDTQYF
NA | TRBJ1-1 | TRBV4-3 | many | TGCGCCAGCAGCCAAGATTGGCCCGCGGAGGGGACTGAAGCTTTCTTT | CASSQDWPAEGTEAFF
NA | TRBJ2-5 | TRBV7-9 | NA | TGTGCCAGCAGCTTTCCTCCGGGACGGCCTCAAGAGACCCAGTACTTC | CASSFPPGRPQETQYF
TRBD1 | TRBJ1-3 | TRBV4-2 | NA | TGTGCCAGCAGCCAACGCTCCCTAGCGGGACAGGGTTTTTCTGGAAACACCATATATTTT | CASSQRSLAGQGFSGNTIYF
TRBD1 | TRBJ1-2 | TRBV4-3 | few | TGCGCCAGCAGCCCACAGACAGGGGATGGCTACACCTTC | CASSPQTGDGYTF
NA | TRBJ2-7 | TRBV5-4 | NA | TGTGCCAGCAGCTTGCCAGGAAACTACGAGCAGTACTTC | CASSLPGNYEQYF
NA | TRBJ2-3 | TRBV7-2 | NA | TGTGCCAGCAGCCTACGGACCGGGGCAGATACGCAGTATTTT | CASSLRTGADTQYF
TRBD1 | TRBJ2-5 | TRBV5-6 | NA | TGTGCCAGCAAACCAAAAGACAGGGTCCAAGAGACCCAGTACTTC | CASKPKDRVQETQYF
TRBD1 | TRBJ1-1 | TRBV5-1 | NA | TGCGCCAGCTCGATGGGACAGGCCCCCGGTGAAGCTTTCTTT | CASSMGQAPGEAFF
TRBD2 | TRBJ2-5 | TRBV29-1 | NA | TGCAGCGTTGAGGGAGGGAGCGGGGGGTACCAAGAGACCCAGTACTTC | CSVEGGSGGYQETQYF
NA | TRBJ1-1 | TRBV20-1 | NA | TGCATCCTCGCTAAAGGTCCTGAAGCTTTCTTT | CILAKGPEAFF
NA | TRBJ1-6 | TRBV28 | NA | TGTGCCAGCAGTTTTAAGGGGGGCTCGACACCCCTCCACTTT | CASSFKGGSTPLHF
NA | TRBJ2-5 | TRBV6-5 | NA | TGTGCCAGCAGCACTCCAGAGACCCAGTACTTC | CASSTPETQYF
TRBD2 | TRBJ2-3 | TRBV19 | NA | TGTGCCAGTAGTATAAATAGCGGGAACCCAGATACGCAGTATTTT | CASSINSGNPDTQYF
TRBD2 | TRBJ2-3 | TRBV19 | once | TGTGCCAGTAGTGGGAGCGGGGGGAACACAGATACGCAGTATTTT | CASSGSGGNTDTQYF
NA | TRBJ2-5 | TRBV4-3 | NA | TGCGCCAGCAGCCAAGACGCCTCGGAGACCCAGTACTTC | CASSQDASETQYF
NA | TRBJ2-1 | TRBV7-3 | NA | TGTGCCAGCAGCTCCCCTAAGGAGACCCTCTCCTACAATGAGCAGTTCTTC | CASSSPKETLSYNEQFF
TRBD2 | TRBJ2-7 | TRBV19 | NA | TGTGCCAGTAGCTTAGCGGGAGGGATCCAGTCCCCTTACGAGCAGTACTTC | CASSLAGGIQSPYEQYF
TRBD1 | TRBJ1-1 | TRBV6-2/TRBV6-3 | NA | TGTGCCAGCAGTTACTCGGGACAGGGGGCGAAGAGGACTGAAGCTTTCTTT | CASSYSGQGAKRTEAFF
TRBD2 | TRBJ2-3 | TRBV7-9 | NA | TGTGCCAGCAGCTTAGGACCAGCGGGAGTGGGAGATACGCAGTATTTT | CASSLGPAGVGDTQYF
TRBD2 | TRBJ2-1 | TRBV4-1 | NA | TGCGCCAGCAGCTTCTCAGCGGGAAGGGTTGGACGGTCCAATGAGCAGTTCTTC | CASSFSAGRVGRSNEQFF
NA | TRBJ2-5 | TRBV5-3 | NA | TGTGCCAGAAGCTTGGATGCTCGCGTGGAGACCCAGTACTTC | CARSLDARVETQYF
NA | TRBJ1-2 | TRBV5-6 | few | TGTGCCAGCACCCTAGGGGGTTTGGACTATGGCTACACCTTC | CASTLGGLDYGYTF
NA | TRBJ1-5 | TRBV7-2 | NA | TGTGCCAGCAGCTTAGCGCTAAGCCCTAATCAGCCCCAGCATTTT | CASSLALSPNQPQHF
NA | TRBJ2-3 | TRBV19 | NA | TGTGCCAGTAACCCACGACCCTCAGATACGCAGTATTTT | CASNPRPSDTQYF
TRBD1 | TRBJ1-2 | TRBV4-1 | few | TGCGCCAGCAGCCAAGGCCAGGGGGCGAGGAAGGGGCTCTACACCTTC | CASSQGQGARKGLYTF
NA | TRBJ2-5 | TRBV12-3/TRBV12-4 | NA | TGTGCCAGCAGTTTAACTTCGGAGACCCAGTACTTC | CASSLTSETQYF
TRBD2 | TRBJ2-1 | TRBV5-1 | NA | TGCGCCAGCAGCTTGAGGCGGGGAAGCGGGAGATATGAGCAGTTCTTC | CASSLRRGSGRYEQFF
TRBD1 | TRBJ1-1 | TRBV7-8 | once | TGTGCCAGCAGCTTAGCGGCTGGACAGGGGCGAGCTTTCTTT | CASSLAAGQGRAFF
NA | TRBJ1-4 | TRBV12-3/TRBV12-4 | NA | TGTGCCAGCAGTTTAAAGGGGGAAAAACTGTTTTTT | CASSLKGEKLFF
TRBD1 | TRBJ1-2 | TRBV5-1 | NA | TGCGCCAGCAGCGGACAGGGAAACTATGGCTACACCTTC | CASSGQGNYGYTF
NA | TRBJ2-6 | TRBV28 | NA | TGTGCCAGCAGCGTAGGTGCCTCTGGGGCCAACGTCCTGACTTTC | CASSVGASGANVLTF
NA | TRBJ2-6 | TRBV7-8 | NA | TGTGCCAGCAGCTTAGGCTCAGGCATTCCCTCTGGGGCCAACGTCCTGACTTTC | CASSLGSGIPSGANVLTF
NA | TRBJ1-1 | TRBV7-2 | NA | TGTGCCAGCAGCTTAGGAGGGGGGGGCTTGAGCACTGAAGCTTTCTTT | CASSLGGGGLSTEAFF
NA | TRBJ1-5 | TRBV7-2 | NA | TGTGCCAGCAGCTTAAGGAGGGGGGATAGCAATCAGCCCCAGCATTTT | CASSLRRGDSNQPQHF
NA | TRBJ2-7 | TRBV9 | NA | TGTGCCAGCAGCCCACGGGGGGCTGGTTCTTCGGCGGGCGAGCAGTACTTC | CASSPRGAGSSAGEQYF
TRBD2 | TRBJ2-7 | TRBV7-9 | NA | TGTGCCAGCAGCGGGACTAGCGGGTTCAGCTCCTACGAGCAGTACTTC | CASSGTSGFSSYEQYF
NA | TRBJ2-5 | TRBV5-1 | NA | TGCGCCAGCAGTCCCCACGTCGGGGAGACCCAGTACTTC | CASSPHVGETQYF
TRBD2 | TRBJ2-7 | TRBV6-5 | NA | TGTGCCAGCAGGGCCACTAGCGGGACCTACGAGCAGTACTTC | CASRATSGTYEQYF
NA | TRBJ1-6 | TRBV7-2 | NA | TGTGCCAGCAGCTTTGTTCCAGGGTTGTATTCACCCCTCCACTTT | CASSFVPGLYSPLHF
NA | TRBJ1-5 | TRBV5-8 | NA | TGTGCCAGCAGCTATGGGGGCGCGCTTAATCAGCCCCAGCATTTT | CASSYGGALNQPQHF
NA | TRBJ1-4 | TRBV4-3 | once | TGCGCCAGCAGCCAAGAACGCATAACTAATGAAAAACTGTTTTTT | CASSQERITNEKLFF
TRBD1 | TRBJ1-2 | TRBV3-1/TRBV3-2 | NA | TGTGCCAGCAGCCACCGCACAGGGGCCTATGGCTACACCTTC | CASSHRTGAYGYTF
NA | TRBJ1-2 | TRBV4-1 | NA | TGCGCCAGCAGCCAAGGAGAATTAGGGAGTACATATGGCTACACCTTC | CASSQGELGSTYGYTF
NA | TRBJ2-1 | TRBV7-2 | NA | TGTGCCAGCAGCGCACTTAAGGAGGCAGGGAAGGTCTTC | CASSALKEAGKVF
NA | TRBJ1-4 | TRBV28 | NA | TGTGCCAGCAGCGCCAGTTTGATTGGGGAAAAACTGTTTTTT | CASSASLIGEKLFF
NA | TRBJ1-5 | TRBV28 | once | TGTGCCAGCAGTCGACGACAGCAGCCCCAGCATTTT | CASSRRQQPQHF
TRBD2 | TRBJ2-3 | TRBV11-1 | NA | TGTGCCAGCAGCTTATTCGCGGGAGCCTCCACAGATACGCAGTATTTT | CASSLFAGASTDTQYF
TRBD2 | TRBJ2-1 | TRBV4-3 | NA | TGCGCCAGCAGCCACTTGGGAGCGGGGTCGGACAATGAGCAGTTCTTC | CASSHLGAGSDNEQFF
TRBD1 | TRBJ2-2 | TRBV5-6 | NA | TGTGCCAGCAGCTTGGCCGGGACAGGGGGGGCCGGGGAGCTGTTTTTT | CASSLAGTGGAGELFF